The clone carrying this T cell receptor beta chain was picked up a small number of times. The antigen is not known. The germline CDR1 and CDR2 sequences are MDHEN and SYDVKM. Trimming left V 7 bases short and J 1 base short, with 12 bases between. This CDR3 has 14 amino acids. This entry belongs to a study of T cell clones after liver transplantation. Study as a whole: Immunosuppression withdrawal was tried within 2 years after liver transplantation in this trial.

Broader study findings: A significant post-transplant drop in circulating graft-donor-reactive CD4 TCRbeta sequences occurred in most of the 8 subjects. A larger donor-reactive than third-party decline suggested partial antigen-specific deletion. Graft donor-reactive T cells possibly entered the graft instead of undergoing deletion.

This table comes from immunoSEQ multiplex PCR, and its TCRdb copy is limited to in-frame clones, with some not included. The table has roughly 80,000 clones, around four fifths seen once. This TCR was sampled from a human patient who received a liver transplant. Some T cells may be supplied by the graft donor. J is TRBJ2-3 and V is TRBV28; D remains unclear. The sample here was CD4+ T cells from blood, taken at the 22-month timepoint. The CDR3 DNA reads TGTGCCAGCAAGGTTACGGGCGGCACAGATACGCAGTATTTT. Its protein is CASKVTGGTDTQYF.